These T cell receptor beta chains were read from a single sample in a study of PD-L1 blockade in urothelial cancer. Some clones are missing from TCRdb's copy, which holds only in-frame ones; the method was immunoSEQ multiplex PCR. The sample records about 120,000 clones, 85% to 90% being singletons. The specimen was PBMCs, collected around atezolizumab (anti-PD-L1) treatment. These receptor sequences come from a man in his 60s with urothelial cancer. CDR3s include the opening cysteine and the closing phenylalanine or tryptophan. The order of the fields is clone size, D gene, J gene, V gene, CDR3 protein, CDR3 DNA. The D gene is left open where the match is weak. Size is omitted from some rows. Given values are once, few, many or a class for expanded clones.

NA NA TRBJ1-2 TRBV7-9 CASSTRQGYTF TGTGCCAGCAGCACCCGACAGGGCTACACCTTC
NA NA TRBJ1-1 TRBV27 CASSLSRGSEAFF TGTGCCAGCAGTTTATCGAGGGGGTCTGAAGCTTTCTTT
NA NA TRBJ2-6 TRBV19 CASLQLKSGANVLTF TGTGCCAGTCTCCAACTGAAATCTGGGGCCAACGTCCTGACTTTC
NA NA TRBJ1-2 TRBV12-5 CASAPGWDYGYTF TGTGCTAGTGCCCCGGGGTGGGACTATGGCTACACCTTC
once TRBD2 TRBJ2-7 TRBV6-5 CASKKQRGGAEQYF TGTGCCAGCAAAAAACAACGGGGAGGGGCTGAGCAGTACTTC
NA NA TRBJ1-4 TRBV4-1 CASQPYLTGGFEKLFF TGCGCCAGTCAACCTTATTTGACAGGTGGCTTTGAAAAACTGTTTTTT
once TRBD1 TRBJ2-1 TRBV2 CASSQSTGGAYNEQFF TGTGCCAGCAGTCAGTCGACAGGGGGCGCCTACAATGAGCAGTTCTTC
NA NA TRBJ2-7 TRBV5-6 CASSSYRSLEQYF TGTGCCAGCAGCTCCTACAGGAGTTTAGAGCAGTACTTC
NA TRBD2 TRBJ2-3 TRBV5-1 CASSFLAGASTDTQYF TGCGCCAGCAGCTTCCTAGCGGGGGCCAGCACAGATACGCAGTATTTT
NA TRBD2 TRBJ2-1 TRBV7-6 CASSFSPAGGYNEQFF TGTGCCAGCAGCTTTTCCCCAGCGGGAGGGTACAATGAGCAGTTCTTC
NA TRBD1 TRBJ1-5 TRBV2 CASSLQGQENQPQHF TGTGCCAGCAGTTTACAGGGACAGGAGAATCAGCCCCAGCATTTT
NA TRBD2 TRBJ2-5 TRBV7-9 CASSQRLAGGTFQETQYF TGTGCCAGCAGCCAGCGACTAGCGGGAGGTACTTTCCAAGAGACCCAGTACTTC
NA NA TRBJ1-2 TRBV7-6 CASSLSPEGVGGYTF TGTGCCAGCAGCTTGTCCCCTGAGGGGGTCGGGGGCTACACCTTC
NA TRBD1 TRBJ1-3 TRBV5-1 CASSSGGSGNTIYF TGCGCCAGCAGCTCAGGGGGCTCTGGAAACACCATATATTTT
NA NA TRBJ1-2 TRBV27 CASSSAGAGDYGYTF TGTGCCAGCAGTTCGGCGGGTGCTGGTGACTATGGCTACACCTTC
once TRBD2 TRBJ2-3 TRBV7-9 CASSQGLATDTQYF TGTGCCAGCAGCCAAGGACTAGCCACAGATACGCAGTATTTT
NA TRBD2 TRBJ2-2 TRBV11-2 CASSLMTSTPGELFF TGTGCCAGCAGCTTAATGACTAGCACCCCCGGGGAGCTGTTTTTT
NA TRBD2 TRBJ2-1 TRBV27 CASSQGRVAGAGEQFF TGTGCCAGCAGCCAGGGGCGGGTAGCGGGGGCCGGTGAGCAGTTCTTC